These T cell receptor beta chains were read from a single sample in a study of identical twins. TCRdb used MiXCR to reprocess the 5' RACE reads, holding one entry per CDR3 protein. Of around 250,000 distinct CDR3 sequences listed, about 13% are singletons. These sequences were also reported in another study, on yellow fever vaccine responses in identical twins.

The material sequenced was memory (CD45RO+) T cells sorted from blood. These receptors originate from a woman under 30 in good health. The CDR3 runs from the conserved cysteine through the conserved F or W. The D gene is left open where the match is weak. Clone size is stated in some rows and not others, as once, few, many or a class when expanded.

>.|TRBJ2-3|.|TRBV28
CASRGPGSSTDTQYF
TGTGCCAGCAGGGGGCCGGGCAGTAGCACAGATACGCAGTATTTT
>.|TRBJ2-1|.|TRBV20-1
CSARDYRSSSYNEQFF
TGCAGTGCTAGGGATTACAGGTCGAGCTCCTACAATGAGCAGTTCTTC
>many|TRBJ2-7|.|TRBV12-3/TRBV12-4
CASSLQQTSEQYF
TGTGCCAGCAGTTTGCAACAGACTAGCGAGCAGTACTTC
>many|TRBJ2-3|.|TRBV29-1
CSVEFATDTQYF
TGCAGCGTTGAGTTTGCAACAGATACGCAGTATTTT
>.|TRBJ2-5|TRBD2|TRBV3-1
CASSRTSGGAQETQYF
TGTGCCAGCAGTCGGACTAGCGGGGGGGCCCAAGAGACCCAGTACTTC
>few|TRBJ2-7|TRBD1|TRBV4-1
CASSDRDRVTYEQYF
TGCGCCAGCAGCGACCGGGACAGGGTCACCTACGAGCAGTACTTC
>.|TRBJ2-6|.|TRBV7-9
CASSLAIGSGANVLTF
TGTGCCAGCAGCTTAGCGATAGGTTCTGGGGCCAACGTCCTGACTTTC
>.|TRBJ2-5|.|TRBV5-1
CASSLEALQETQYF
TGCGCCAGCAGCTTGGAGGCTCTTCAAGAGACCCAGTACTTC
>.|TRBJ1-2|TRBD1|TRBV18
CASSSGTGEFGYTF
TGTGCCAGCTCATCCGGGACAGGGGAGTTCGGCTACACCTTC
>.|TRBJ1-2|.|TRBV20-1
CSASKTVLSGYTF
TGCAGTGCTAGTAAGACAGTCTTGAGTGGCTACACCTTC
>.|TRBJ2-1|.|TRBV19
CASKGDRSSYNEQFF
TGTGCCAGTAAAGGAGACAGGAGCTCCTACAATGAGCAGTTCTTC
>.|TRBJ2-3|TRBD2|TRBV20-1
CSASTSGEVDTQYF
TGCAGTGCCTCGACTAGCGGGGAAGTAGATACGCAGTATTTT
>.|TRBJ2-7|TRBD2|TRBV20-1
CSVGGSSYEQYF
TGCAGTGTCGGCGGGAGCTCCTACGAGCAGTACTTC
>.|TRBJ2-1|.|TRBV7-9
CASSLETPNEQFF
TGTGCCAGCAGCTTAGAGACTCCCAATGAGCAGTTCTTC
>.|TRBJ2-1|.|TRBV12-3/TRBV12-4
CASKIGGSTGNEQFF
TGTGCCAGCAAAATCGGGGGCAGCACGGGCAATGAGCAGTTCTTC
>few|TRBJ2-5|.|TRBV12-3/TRBV12-4
CASSFEGPETQYF
TGTGCCAGCAGTTTTGAGGGGCCAGAGACCCAGTACTTC
>.|TRBJ1-1|TRBD1|TRBV7-9
CASSLKGGPAFF
TGTGCCAGCAGCCTGAAAGGGGGCCCCGCTTTCTTT
>few|TRBJ2-4|TRBD2|TRBV20-1
CSARLAGGVKNIQYF
TGCAGTGCCCGTCTAGCGGGAGGTGTCAAAAACATTCAGTACTTC
>.|TRBJ2-4|TRBD1|TRBV5-4
CASSPRTGLGVGAKNIQYF
TGTGCCAGCAGCCCCCGGACAGGGTTAGGAGTGGGAGCCAAAAACATTCAGTACTTC
>few|TRBJ2-2|.|TRBV7-2
CASSLERGTTGELFF
TGTGCCAGCAGCTTAGAGAGGGGTACCACCGGGGAGCTGTTTTTT
>.|TRBJ2-7|TRBD1|TRBV6-5
CASSYGPGQGRYEQYF
TGTGCCAGCAGTTACGGGCCGGGACAGGGCCGCTACGAGCAGTACTTC
>.|TRBJ2-5|TRBD1|TRBV9
CASSVSGGSGEETQYF
TGTGCCAGCAGCGTTTCAGGGGGCTCAGGGGAAGAGACCCAGTACTTC
>.|TRBJ1-5|.|TRBV20-1
CSARPPSGGLQPQHF
TGCAGTGCTAGACCCCCTTCTGGGGGGCTCCAGCCCCAGCATTTT
>.|TRBJ2-7|.|TRBV28
CASSYIGGGQYF
TGTGCCAGCAGCTACATAGGGGGTGGGCAGTACTTC
>few|TRBJ2-5|.|TRBV3-1
CASSRSTGETQYF
TGTGCCAGCAGCCGGAGCACCGGAGAGACCCAGTACTTC
>few|TRBJ2-7|.|TRBV12-3/TRBV12-4
CASSPRDNYEQYF
TGTGCCAGCAGTCCCCGGGACAACTACGAGCAGTACTTC
>.|TRBJ2-7|TRBD1|TRBV7-2
CASSARTGSSYEQYF
TGTGCCAGCAGCGCCCGGACAGGGAGCTCCTACGAACAGTACTTC
>.|TRBJ2-5|.|TRBV6-5
CASGAPQETQYF
TGTGCCAGCGGGGCCCCACAAGAGACCCAGTACTTC
>few|TRBJ2-7|TRBD1|TRBV6-5
CASSTDRASYEQYF
TGTGCCAGCAGTACCGACAGGGCCTCCTACGAGCAGTACTTC
>few|TRBJ1-5|.|TRBV5-6
CASSSTFGQSSNQPQHF
TGTGCCAGCAGCTCCACCTTCGGACAATCTAGCAATCAGCCCCAGCATTTT
>.|TRBJ1-2|TRBD1|TRBV29-1
CSVDGQGGGQGYTF
TGCAGCGTTGACGGACAGGGTGGTGGTCAAGGCTACACCTTC
>.|TRBJ2-1|TRBD2|TRBV20-1
CSARDRTSGSASYNEQFF
TGCAGTGCTAGAGATCGAACTAGCGGGAGCGCCTCCTACAATGAGCAGTTCTTC
>.|TRBJ1-4|TRBD1|TRBV24-1
CATSDPTGTGEKLFF
TGTGCCACCAGTGACCCGACAGGGACGGGCGAAAAACTGTTTTTT
>few|TRBJ2-7|TRBD1|TRBV5-1
CASSLTGAYEQYF
TGCGCCAGCAGCTTGACAGGGGCCTACGAGCAGTACTTC
>many|TRBJ2-7|TRBD1|TRBV7-2
CASSLDHRGYEQYF
TGTGCCAGCAGCTTAGATCACAGGGGCTACGAGCAGTACTTC
>.|TRBJ2-3|TRBD2|TRBV5-1
CASSPSGGGRTDTQYF
TGCGCCAGCAGCCCCTCCGGGGGGGGCCGCACAGATACGCAGTATTTT
>few|TRBJ2-1|TRBD2|TRBV29-1
CSVAASGGVTYNEQFF
TGCAGCGTTGCGGCTAGCGGGGGGGTTACTTACAATGAGCAGTTCTTC
>few|TRBJ2-7|TRBD2|TRBV11-2
CASSLRGTSIDEQYF
TGTGCCAGCAGCTTAAGGGGGACTAGCATCGACGAGCAGTACTTC
>many|TRBJ1-1|.|TRBV6-6
CASRSPNTEAFF
TGTGCCAGCCGGTCGCCGAACACTGAAGCTTTCTTT
>few|TRBJ2-1|TRBD1|TRBV2
CASSEASAGQGQPRQFF
TGTGCCAGCAGTGAAGCCTCCGCGGGACAGGGTCAACCCCGACAGTTCTTC
>few|TRBJ2-2|.|TRBV10-1
CASSESRVGLFF
TGCGCCAGCAGTGAGTCTCGGGTTGGGCTGTTTTTT
>few|TRBJ2-1|.|TRBV5-1
CASSLGLIDEQFF
TGCGCCAGCAGCTTGGGACTAATCGATGAGCAGTTCTTC
>few|TRBJ1-5|.|TRBV2
CASSEARSNQPQHF
TGTGCCAGCAGTGAAGCGCGTAGCAATCAGCCCCAGCATTTT
>few|TRBJ1-6|.|TRBV10-3
CAISGGNAYNSPLHF
TGTGCCATCAGTGGAGGGAATGCCTATAATTCACCCCTCCACTTT
>.|TRBJ2-2|.|TRBV7-2
CASSLSQRRTGELFF
TGTGCCAGCAGCTTATCTCAGCGGAGGACCGGGGAGCTGTTTTTT
>.|TRBJ2-3|TRBD2|TRBV6-4
CASSDSAGGHIDTQYF
TGTGCCAGCAGTGACTCAGCGGGAGGGCATATAGATACGCAGTATTTT
>.|TRBJ2-1|TRBD1|TRBV29-1
CSVGYRGSYNEQFF
TGCAGCGTTGGGTACAGGGGCTCCTACAATGAGCAGTTCTTC
>.|TRBJ2-7|TRBD2|TRBV20-1
CSAPLRTSIFRQYF
TGCAGTGCGCCCCTCCGGACTAGCATTTTTAGGCAGTACTTC
>.|TRBJ2-5|TRBD1|TRBV24-1
CATSDTDRVGETQYF
TGTGCCACCAGTGACACTGACAGGGTAGGGGAGACCCAGTACTTC
>.|TRBJ2-5|TRBD2|TRBV7-6
CASSSPGTSIETQYF
TGTGCCAGCAGCTCCCCCGGGACTAGTATCGAGACCCAGTACTTC
>few|TRBJ2-7|TRBD1|TRBV6-2/TRBV6-3
CASSYTTGTASYEQYF
TGTGCCAGCAGTTACACGACCGGGACAGCATCCTACGAGCAGTACTTC
>.|TRBJ2-7|TRBD2|TRBV27
CASSRLAGDNTYEQYF
TGTGCCAGCAGTCGACTAGCGGGGGACAACACCTACGAGCAGTACTTC
>few|TRBJ2-3|TRBD1|TRBV6-1
CASREGQGADTQYF
TGTGCCAGCAGAGAGGGACAGGGGGCCGATACGCAGTATTTT
>few|TRBJ2-1|TRBD2|TRBV6-2/TRBV6-3
CASSPTGLAGVAYNEQFF
TGTGCCAGCAGCCCCACCGGGCTGGCGGGAGTTGCCTACAATGAGCAGTTCTTC
>.|TRBJ2-7|TRBD1|TRBV5-6
CASSVDRTSSYEQYF
TGTGCCAGCAGCGTGGACAGGACGAGCTCCTACGAGCAGTACTTC